Sequencing of this TCR beta chain was carried out in a study of B cell selection in AIRE deficiency (dated 2019 in TCRdb). Looking at the study overall: A comparison of TCRbeta repertoires of sorted blood CD4+ conventional T cells and regulatory T cells was made between AIRE-deficient patients and healthy controls. The TCR-sequenced cohort comprised roughly five AIRE-deficient APECED patients and roughly five healthy control donors. The investigation overall reported the following: About 31% of the Treg TCRbeta sequences shared among healthy donors turned up in patient Tconv cells, suggesting that Treg-biased clones are diverted into the Tconv compartment. Only TCRbeta chains were sequenced, and about 39% of shared healthy-donor Treg sequences were also present in healthy Tconv cells, possibly due to differing TCRalpha chains. Tconv and Treg cells from AIRE-deficient patients showed TCRBV gene usage, CDR3 length and TCR diversity similar to those of healthy donors. Among about 3,700 shared Treg TCRbeta sequences, approximately 32% were found to be shared only among healthy donors and approximately 9.3% only among patients, suggesting that Treg selection is less efficient in the absence of AIRE. Shorter CDR3s were found in shared Treg sequences, reflecting a bias toward rearrangements containing few non-templated nucleotide insertions.

The CDR3, cysteine through phenylalanine, is 11 amino acids long. The entry retains the CDR3 DNA only, 33 bases that are in frame from base 1. At the junction V is shortened by 8 bases and J by 5 bases; bases outside the gene matches: 0. CDR1 and CDR2, looked up from the germline V gene, are SNHLY and FYNNEI. TCRbeta chain sequencing was performed with the immunoSEQ platform. The paper's processing steps were these. When Treg repertoires were pooled, approximately 6x10^4 distinct TCRbeta sequences were obtained from patients and some 8.8x10^4 from healthy donors. Treg TCRbeta sequences shared by two or more individuals were defined as public, and these public Treg TCRbeta sequences were subsequently searched for in Tconv repertoires. Differences between groups were assessed by Mann-Whitney U tests with Bonferroni-Dunn correction in GraphPad Prism 7.03. TCRdb took this table from immuneACCESS and kept in-frame rearrangements with V and J called. Such tables lack part of the clones; where checked against another copy, unresolved V genes explain under half of the gap, and the rest is unexplained. Clonal size and the V and J genes are those of that table, whereas D and trimming came from the DNA. The sample table contains about 26,000 clones; only one count was recorded for 92% of them. Of the sample, about 1% is held by the ten largest clones.

For sorting, regulatory T cells were defined as CD4+CD25hiCD127low/negative cells. The control samples were obtained from healthy donors who were not related to the patients. Sorting of Tconv and Treg cells intended for TCRbeta sequencing was performed on a FACSAria flow cytometer. The sorted cells went into 5-ml round-bottom polystyrene tubes, and the dry cell pellets were then frozen at -80 degrees C until sequencing. Comments on this clone: It lacks a known antigen. Base qualities are missing; no much larger clone stands one base away.

The sequenced sample was CD4+CD25+ Tregs sorted from PBMCs. The clonotype originates from a human donor in good health. The sequence joins TRBV2 to TRBJ2-7; TRBD1 aligns with 10 central bases. The CDR3 corresponds to CASGTGDEQYF. The nucleotide sequence is TGTGCCAGCGGGACAGGGGACGAGCAGTACTTC.